One and the same sample provided the 31 T cell receptor beta chains below, sequenced in a study of blood T cell repertoires in COVID-19. This table comes from immunoSEQ multiplex PCR, and its TCRdb copy is limited to in-frame clones, with some not included. This sample has 90,000 to 100,000 clones, with around 81% found just once. Sequencing was carried out using peripheral blood. The receptors were gathered from a man aged 55 to 70 with acute or convalescent COVID-19.

This sequence joins TRBV7-2 and TRBJ2-7; D call uncertain. CDR1 and CDR2 (germline): SGHTA, FQGNSA. This CDR3 has 12 residues. V was pared by 3 bases and J by 7 bases, with 10 bases between. This chain's CDR3 is CASSLLEVEQYV. The CDR3, as DNA: TGTGCCAGCAGCTTGCTTGAGGTAGAGCAGTACGTC.

This clone was seen a single time. V usage is TRBV19 and J usage is TRBJ2-1, with 9 bases aligning to TRBD2. The CDR3 extends over 19 amino acids. V gave up 0 bases and J gave up 7 bases; unmatched junction bases: 16. Germline-derived CDR1 and CDR2 are LNHDA and SQIVND (reference sequence). CDR3 amino acids: CASSIDRPLAGVVLNEQFF. CDR3 DNA sequence: TGTGCCAGTAGTATAGATAGGCCTTTAGCGGGAGTGGTCTTAAATGAGCAGTTCTTC.

This clone was seen a few times. The V gene is TRBV5-1, the J gene TRBJ2-3; 7 nucleotides line up with TRBD1. Germline trimming cut 3 bases from V and 2 bases from J; bases unmatched to any gene: 6. The germline CDR1 and CDR2 sequences are SGHRS and YFSETQ. This CDR3 has 15 amino acids. The CDR3 nucleotides read TGCGCCAGCAGCTCGGGACAGCCTCTCACAGATACGCAGTATTTT. Amino acids: CASSSGQPLTDTQYF.

The rearrangement uses TRBV3-1 (or the pseudogene TRBV3-2) and TRBJ1-4; D is unresolved. V dropped 0 bases and J dropped 5 bases, with 13 bases sitting between them. The CDR3 is 16 amino acids. CDR1 and CDR2 (germline): LGHDT, YNNKEL (reference sequence). This chain's CDR3 is CASSQDGVQLNEKLFF. CDR3 DNA sequence: TGTGCCAGCAGCCAAGACGGTGTACAGCTAAATGAAAAACTGTTTTTT.

The V gene is TRBV29-1, the J gene TRBJ2-1; 9 nucleotides agree with TRBD2. V lost 5 bases and J lost 5; bases outside the gene matches: 10. The CDR3 spans 15 residues. CDR1 and CDR2 (germline): SQVTM, ANQGSEA. CDR3 nucleotides: TGCAGCGTTCCCCACCCCAGCGGGGGGAACAATGAGCAGTTCTTC. Its translation is CSVPHPSGGNNEQFF.

The chain is built from TRBV7-2 and TRBJ1-2, with 7 positions matching TRBD1. The CDR3 is 15 amino acids. Per germline, CDR1 SGHTA and CDR2 FQGNSA. After removal of 5 bases from V and 4 bases from J, the junction contained 10 bases not matched to a gene. The CDR3 coding sequence is TGTGCCAGCAGCCTAACTGAGACAGGGCTCTATGGCTACACCTTC. Amino acid sequence: CASSLTETGLYGYTF.

The chain has TRBV14 and TRBJ1-1; D unresolved. Germline lookup yields CDR1 SGHDN and CDR2 FVKESK. The ends were cut back, 3 bases at V and 1 base at J, with 6 bases in the middle. The CDR3 totals 13 residues. The CDR3 coding sequence is TGTGCCAGCAGCCAGTTTCAGAACACTGAAGCTTTCTTT. Translated: CASSQFQNTEAFF.

The rearrangement links TRBV5-6 to TRBJ2-3; TRBD2 matches 8 bases. Germline values: CDR1 SGHDT, CDR2 YYEEEE. V shed 0 bases and J 2 bases; nucleotides not matched to a gene: 8. There are 17 residues in the CDR3. The DNA of the CDR3 is TGTGCCAGCAGCTTGGGTAGGTTAGCGGGGTTCACAGATACGCAGTATTTT. The encoded protein is CASSLGRLAGFTDTQYF. Combining the CDR3 with reference TRBV5-6 and TRBJ2-3 gives the whole variable domain DAGVTQSPTHLIKTRGQQVTLRCSPKSGHDTVSWYQQALGQGPQFIFQYYEEEERQRGNFPDRFSGHQFPNYSSELNVNALLLGDSALYLCASSLGRLAGFTDTQYFGPGTRLTVL.

The rearrangement uses TRBV5-1 and TRBJ2-5, with 10 bases fitting TRBD1. Trimming removed 0 bases from V and 1 base from J; junction bases left unmatched: 0. The CDR3 is made up of 15 amino acids. CDR1 and CDR2 from the germline V gene are SGHRS and YFSETQ. The DNA of the CDR3 is TGCGCCAGCAGCTTGGGGACAGGGGGCCAAGAGACCCAGTACTTC. Translation: CASSLGTGGQETQYF.

This clone was seen a single time. The rearrangement uses TRBV4-3 and TRBJ1-4; possibly TRBD1 for D (6 bases). The CDR3 has 15 residues. Trimming took off 0 bases at V and 7 bases at J, with 12 bases between the two ends. Germline loops: CDR1 LGHNA, CDR2 YSLEER. The CDR3: CASSQDWGLSEKLFF. The CDR3 nucleotides are TGCGCCAGCAGCCAAGATTGGGGGCTATCTGAAAAACTGTTTTTT.

The V call is TRBV6-2 or TRBV6-3, the J call TRBJ1-2, with no clear D. The CDR3 is 14 residues long. Trimming removed 1 base from V and 4 bases from J, with 10 bases in between. The germline V gene has CDR1 MNHEY and CDR2 SVGEGT. CDR3 DNA sequence: TGTGCCAGCAGTTACTATACAACAAGCTATGGCTACACCTTC. It yields the protein CASSYYTTSYGYTF.

The rearrangement joins TRBV7-3 to TRBJ2-1; 12 bases align to TRBD2. CDR3 length: 16 residues. Germline V CDR1 and CDR2: SGHTA, FQGTGA. With V trimmed by 0 bases and J by 8 bases, 5 bases remained unmatched. CDR3 region: CASSLTSPSGGDEQFF. The CDR3 DNA is TGTGCCAGCAGCTTAACTTCTCCTAGCGGGGGGGATGAGCAGTTCTTC.

The chain joins TRBV30 to TRBJ1-1; 9 bases agree with TRBD1. In germline, CDR1 is GTSNPN, CDR2 SVGIG (reference sequence). The junction had 10 bases not matched to a gene; V was cut back by 1 base and J by 7 bases. This CDR3 is built from 15 residues. DNA of the CDR3: TGTGCCTGGAGTGCAGGGACAGGGAGGGGAGGTGAAGCTTTCTTT. As protein: CAWSAGTGRGGEAFF. The full variable domain, in which reference TRBV30 and TRBJ1-1 provide the parts outside the CDR3, is SQTIHQWPATLVQPVGSPLSLECTVEGTSNPNLYWYRQAAGRGLQLLFYSVGIGQISSEVPQNLSASRPQDRQFILSSKKLLLSDSGFYLCAWSAGTGRGGEAFFGQGTRLTVV.

The chain links TRBV10-2 to TRBJ2-1, with D tentatively TRBD1 (5 bases). CDR1 and CDR2 (germline): WSHSY, SAAADI. This CDR3 region has 14 residues. V was cut by 3 bases and J by 8 bases, with 14 bases left in between. CDR3 nucleotides: TGCGCCAGCAGTGAAGGGGCCATTAACGATGAGCAGTTCTTC. This gives the protein CASSEGAINDEQFF.

The chain has TRBV29-1 and TRBJ2-1, with D possibly called TRBD1 or TRBD2 (5 bases each). The CDR3 consists of 11 residues. Per the germline V gene, CDR1 is SQVTM and CDR2 is ANQGSEA. The V end lost 7 bases, the J end lost 6 bases, and 10 bases lay between the germline ends. The DNA for the CDR3 is TGCAGCGGGGGGAAACTCAATGAGCAGTTCTTC. It yields the protein CSGGKLNEQFF.

This clone came up once. The chain recombines TRBV18 with TRBJ2-7; TRBD1 aligns across 8 bases. CDR1 KGHSH and CDR2 LQKENI come from the germline V gene. The CDR3 is made up of 14 amino acids. V lost 2 bases and J lost 2; bases outside the gene matches: 2. The CDR3 sequence: CASSPGTGTYEQYF. For the CDR3, the DNA is TGTGCCAGCTCACCAGGGACAGGCACCTACGAGCAGTACTTC.

The chain combines TRBV7-9 with TRBJ2-3; possibly TRBD2 for D (6 bases). Per germline, CDR1 SEHNR and CDR2 FQNEAQ (reference sequence). This CDR3 region has 15 residues. V was trimmed by 5 bases and J by 5 bases, leaving 17 bases between them. CDR3: CASSQNGGEVDTQYF. The CDR3 DNA reads TGTGCCAGCAGCCAGAACGGGGGTGAGGTAGATACGCAGTATTTT.

The chain is built from TRBV7-2 and TRBJ2-2; D not resolved. CDR1 and CDR2 from the germline V gene are SGHTA and FQGNSA. The CDR3 runs to 14 residues. V lost 3 bases to trimming and J lost 4 bases, with 9 bases between them. CDR3 region: CASSFLSITGELFF. The CDR3 DNA sequence: TGTGCCAGCAGCTTCCTTAGTATCACCGGGGAGCTGTTTTTT.

The chain is built from TRBV6-2 or TRBV6-3 and TRBJ2-7; 12 bases line up with TRBD2. This CDR3 is built from 15 residues. Losses at the gene ends were 6 bases for V and 4 bases for J; bases not matched to a gene: 7. CDR1 is MNHEY and CDR2 is SVGEGT in the germline V gene. CDR3 bases: TGTGCCAGCAGCTCCGGACTAGCGGGACATTACGAGCAGTACGTC. This translates into CASSSGLAGHYEQYV.

The chain couples TRBV19 to TRBJ2-2, with 8 bases lining up with TRBD1. From germline, CDR1 is LNHDA and CDR2 SQIVND (reference sequence). V shed 9 bases and J 2 bases; nucleotides not matched to a gene: 14. The CDR3 has 17 residues. The CDR3 coding sequence is TGTGCCAGCACCCGCCAGGGGGCGCGGGGCAACACCGGGGAGCTGTTTTTT. It specifies CASTRQGARGNTGELFF.

This CDR3 is CATSRDRTTYNEQFF. The CDR3 nucleotides are TGTGCCACCAGCAGAGATCGGACTACTTACAATGAGCAGTTCTTC. The chain couples TRBV15 to TRBJ2-1, with D perhaps TRBD2 (6 bases). CDR1 and CDR2 from the germline V gene are LNHNV and YYDKDF (reference sequence). Trimming pared 0 bases from V and 4 bases from J, leaving 10 bases between. The CDR3 totals 15 residues.

CDR3 in DNA: TGCGCCAGCAGTACAGGGCCCGGGAACACTGAAGCTTTCTTT. Amino acids: CASSTGPGNTEAFF. The chain joins TRBV10-1 to TRBJ1-1; TRBD1 might be the D (6 bases). Germline values: CDR1 WNHNN, CDR2 SYGVQD (reference sequence). Between the trimmed V and J ends, which lost 5 bases and 1 base, there was a span of 11 bases. The CDR3 totals 14 residues.

The chain couples TRBV4-1 to TRBJ1-4; TRBD1 might be the D (5 bases). Germline CDR1 reads MGHRA; CDR2 reads YSYEKL. This CDR3 has 15 residues. Deletions cut 1 base from V and 3 bases from J, with 9 bases between. The CDR3 nucleotides read TGCGCCAGCAGCCAAGTGCCAGGGCCTAATGAAAAACTGTTTTTT. Its protein is CASSQVPGPNEKLFF.

In its sample, this clone was seen once. V usage is TRBV19 and J usage is TRBJ2-5; D perhaps matches TRBD2 (6 bases). Trimming left V 4 bases short and J 5 bases short, with 8 bases between. Germline values: CDR1 LNHDA, CDR2 SQIVND (reference sequence). The CDR3 has 12 residues. CDR3 in DNA: TGTGCCAGTAGTACCCGGGAGGAGACCCAGTACTTC. It specifies CASSTREETQYF. Based on the CDR3 plus reference TRBV19 and TRBJ2-5, the full variable domain is DGGITQSPKYLFRKEGQNVTLSCEQNLNHDAMYWYRQDPGQGLRLIYYSQIVNDFQKGDIAEGYSVSREKKESFPLTVTSAQKNPTAFYLCASSTREETQYFGPGTRLLVL.

V is TRBV20-1 and J is TRBJ1-1; TRBD1 matches at 8 bases. The V gene end was trimmed by 3 bases and the J gene end by 11 bases; junction bases not matched to a gene: 5. Per the germline V gene, CDR1 is DFQATT and CDR2 is SNEGSKA (reference sequence). The length of the CDR3 is 11 residues. CDR3 coding DNA: TGCAGTGCTAGTTATCAGGGGGCGGCTTTCTTT. Protein: CSASYQGAAFF.

This chain connects TRBV6-5 to TRBJ1-5, with 7 bases identical to TRBD1. Unmatched junction bases numbered 4, after V lost 6 bases and J lost 5 bases. Germline values: CDR1 MNHEY, CDR2 SVGAGI. CDR3 length equals 13 residues. This CDR3 is CASRGTEYQPQHF. The CDR3 bases are TGTGCCAGCAGGGGGACAGAATATCAGCCCCAGCATTTT.

The rearrangement joins TRBV2 to TRBJ2-2; a possible D gene is TRBD1 (6 bases). V was trimmed by 2 bases and J by 1 base, leaving 11 bases between them. The CDR3 covers 16 residues. CDR1 SNHLY and CDR2 FYNNEI come from the germline V gene. CDR3 sequence (DNA): TGTGCCAGCAGTGAAAGGGGGAACCAGAACACCGGGGAGCTGTTTTTT. Protein sequence: CASSERGNQNTGELFF.

This clone appeared once. The CDR3 loop reads CASSPYGGNLDHEQFF. The CDR3 DNA follows: TGTGCCAGCAGCCCCTACGGCGGGAATCTTGACCATGAGCAGTTCTTC. V and J are TRBV3-1 (or the pseudogene TRBV3-2) and TRBJ2-1; a possible D gene is TRBD2 (6 bases). Germline CDR1 LGHDT, CDR2 YNNKEL (reference sequence). The ends were cut back, 4 bases at V and 8 bases at J, with 21 bases in the middle. The CDR3 extends over 16 amino acids.

This chain connects TRBV5-1 to TRBJ1-3; D perhaps matches TRBD1 (6 bases). V gave up 0 bases and J gave up 4 bases, with 14 bases separating them. Germline V CDR1 and CDR2: SGHRS, YFSETQ. The CDR3 totals 16 residues. In DNA form, the CDR3 reads TGCGCCAGCAGCTTGGACCAGGGGATCTCCGGAAACACCATATATTTT. It codes for CASSLDQGISGNTIYF.

The J gene is TRBJ2-1, the V gene TRBV9; 14 bases agree with TRBD2. V shed 2 bases, J shed 6 bases, and the junction held 7 bases outside the gene matches. This CDR3 region has 17 residues. The germline gives CDR1 SGDLS, CDR2 YYNGEE. The CDR3 DNA is TGTGCCAGCAGCGTCGTAGGGACTAGCGGGAGTTTCAATGAGCAGTTCTTC. It encodes CASSVVGTSGSFNEQFF.

This sequence joins TRBV5-1 and TRBJ2-7; the D gene is possibly TRBD1 (7 bases). The CDR3 length is 15 residues. Germline V gene sequence: CDR1 SGHRS, CDR2 YFSETQ. V was shortened by 2 bases and J by 1 base, with 13 bases between the two germline ends. This chain's CDR3 is CASSLMTGRSYEQYF. The CDR3 coding sequence is TGCGCCAGCAGCTTAATGACAGGGAGGTCCTACGAGCAGTACTTC.